The present entry profiles one T cell receptor beta chain with its context. Its antigen target is currently unknown. No base qualities exist here, and no much larger clone lies one base off it. This specimen belongs to a study of shared clonotypes between healthy human individuals (TCRdb year 2020). Context from the whole study: A few men and two women, aged 18 to 49 years, made up the cohort. The study deeply sequenced blood TCR repertoires of five healthy adults to estimate repertoire size and the extent of clonotype sharing between individuals. To increase sequencing depth and limit assay-specific biases, TCR repertoire library preparation and sequencing were carried out by different laboratories using diverse techniques. For each donor, CD4 naive and CD4 memory were each given three plates, CD8 naive was given two plates, and CD8 memory was given one plate. Per donor, leukapheresis produced somewhere between about 0.94 and 9 billion PBMCs.

Donors were healthy HIV-negative adults with no recently reported acute infections or vaccinations. Only Caucasian adults living in Nashville, Tennessee, USA were represented among the donors. Magnetic negative selection was used to enrich CD4+ T cells, after which naive cells were positively selected on CD45RA and the negative fraction became the memory subset. After blood collection by leukapheresis, PBMCs were isolated using Ficoll-Histopaque density gradient centrifugation and then cryopreserved in the vapor phase of liquid nitrogen. Purity and quantity of every magnetically sorted T cell population were checked by analytical flow cytometry. Genomic DNA was isolated from each sorted fraction and quantified by UV absorbance on a Nanodrop 2000c. Ends trimmed: V by 3 bases, J by 1 base; bases unmatched to a gene: 12. The CDR3, cysteine through phenylalanine, is 20 amino acids long. The kept DNA is CDR3 alone, 60 bases in frame from the first base. The germline V gene provides CDR1 ENHRY and CDR2 SYGVKD.

What the research found in general, with its limitations: Incomplete sequencing was indicated by rarefaction of sorted-subset datasets, despite the large sequencing depth. Compared with non-shared clonotypes, the clonotypes found in all four sorted-subset donors had higher generation probabilities. Pairwise subsampling indicated that sequencing depth was expected to affect the degree of clonotype sharing among donors. About 5% of naive CD4, 3.5% of naive CD8, 2.3% of memory CD4, and about 0.4% of memory CD8 clonotypes were shared across a few donors. Larger estimated clonotype richness was generally found for naive subsets than for memory subsets. Because the study included only a small number of donors, the genetic and exposure-history diversity represented was limited. Only blood was sampled, and tissue TCR repertoires likely differ from those in blood.

Using the deep immunoSEQ assay, TCR CDR3 regions were amplified from genomic DNA by multiplex PCR. Extracted genomic DNA from each cell subset was distributed evenly across all wells of several immunoSEQ 96-well plates, and each plate was treated as a replicate. For sorted subsets, about 200 ng genomic DNA, equal to tens of thousands of T cell genomes, was loaded into each replicate PCR. Purified libraries were measured with a Qubit 3.0 fluorometer, size-checked on a Bioanalyzer 2100, and measured again with the KAPA Library Quantification kit. A separate single-read 150-cycle Illumina NextSeq 550 flow cell was used to sequence each immunoSEQ 96-well plate. For the original study's pipeline: Because only junctional sequences without quality scores were contained in the immunoSEQ output, filtering matching that applied to full-length reads could not be performed. Sequences were annotated with PyIR, a Python wrapper for IgBLAST v1.9, and V/J genes and CDR3 were assigned using IMGT germline references. Any read was removed if the V/J assignment was weak (E-value above 1e-6), the CDR3 was missing, or the read contained stop codons, out-of-frame junctions, or ambiguous translated residues. V3J clonotypes were defined by identical inferred V gene, J gene, and CDR3 amino acid sequence. To compute the percentage overlap between repertoires, the number of shared unique clonotypes was divided by the size of the smaller repertoire. RTK rarefaction, the Chao1 estimator, and Recon v2.1 estimates of unobserved clonotypes were used to assess repertoire richness. OLGA was used to compute generation probabilities for all TCRbeta clonotypes that the gDNA method yielded from four donors. The table was pulled from immuneACCESS by TCRdb, which kept in-frame rearrangements only. Such tables lose some clones; where checked, under half of the loss comes from unresolved V genes, and the rest has no known cause. Clonal size and the V and J genes are those of that table, whereas D and trimming came from the DNA. In all, the sample holds approximately 2.5 million clones, and 85% to 95% of those were seen once. The ten largest clones capture more than 0.12% of the sample.

The sequence is built from TRBV10-3 and TRBJ2-7; 16 bases in between match TRBD2. The sample consisted of naive CD4+ T cells sorted from blood. According to the study, the label for this sample's cell subset or site signals: CD45RA+ positively selected. This clonotype was sampled from a man between 18 and 35 years old in good health. In nucleotides, the sequence is TGTGCCATCAGTGATGGGGGGACTAGCGGGAGGGATTCCCTTTCCTACGAGCAGTACTTC. Its protein product is CAISDGGTSGRDSLSYEQYF.